Detailed here is one T cell receptor (beta chain). Using unique molecular identifiers, the investigators prepared the TCRbeta library. A single record per CDR3 protein comes from TCRdb applying MiXCR to the PCR reads. This sample carries a few hundred thousand distinct CDR3 sequences, around 17% of them seen once, and the ten largest clones take 3.3%. Trimming removed 0 bases at V and 1 base at J, with 3 bases between. Per germline, CDR1 KGHDR and CDR2 SFDVKD. This CDR3 is 14 amino acids long. This sample is part of a study of T-cell reconstitution after alpha-beta-depleted transplantation in children.

This rearrangement joins TRBV24-1 to TRBJ1-5; D remains ambiguous. The clonotype comes from a human donor who donated a stem cell graft to a child with acute lymphoblastic leukemia. The specimen was PBMCs from the stem cell graft donor, collected from the stem cell graft. The CDR3 region is CATSDLESNQPQHF. CDR3 sequence (DNA): TGTGCCACCAGTGATTTGGAAAGCAATCAGCCCCAGCATTTT.